Presented here are 16 T cell receptor beta chains from one specimen sequenced in a study of blood T cells in healthy people across ages. The authors ran a second PCR of roughly 6 to 12 cycles using a sample-barcoded 5' primer and a J-beta primer mix. TCRdb re-called the 5' RACE reads with MiXCR, one entry per CDR3 protein. Here the sample spans over 1,200,000 distinct CDR3 sequences, roughly 60% being singletons. The specimen sequenced was blood. These receptors were taken from a man between 18 and 35 years old in good health.

The genes are TRBV2 and TRBJ2-7, with a possible D match to TRBD2 (6 bases). The J call may be wrong; the DNA end is better matched by TRBJ2-5. This CDR3 region has 16 residues. From germline, CDR1 is SNHLY and CDR2 FYNNEI. Written as DNA, the CDR3 is TGTGCCAGCAGGGACTTGGAGGGTAGTAATAGAGAGACCCAGTACTTC. It specifies CASRDLEGSNRETQYF.

This clonotype was recorded at least ten times. This chain connects TRBV12-3 or TRBV12-4 to TRBJ2-3, with 7 bases aligning to TRBD2. V lost 6 bases, J lost 3 bases, and 9 bases stayed unmatched. The length of the CDR3 is 15 residues. For the CDR3, the DNA is TGTGCCAGCAGCTTGGGAGGGGCGGGAACAGATACGCAGTATTTT. Encoded protein: CASSLGGAGTDTQYF.

The rearrangement uses TRBV6-6 and TRBJ1-1; D uncertain. Germline assignment: CDR1 MNHNY and CDR2 SVGAGI (reference sequence). V shed 0 bases and J shed 3 bases, with 17 bases lying between them. The CDR3 totals 17 residues. This CDR3 is CASSYSSLRAGDTEAFF. CDR3 bases: TGTGCCAGCAGTTACTCGTCCCTAAGGGCTGGGGACACTGAAGCTTTCTTT.

As regards this clonotype: Germline and junction disagree at one end, which may indicate a read error. The chain joins TRBV4-3 to TRBJ1-2; 8 bases match TRBD1. The CDR3 is made up of 15 amino acids. Per the germline V gene, CDR1 is LGHNA and CDR2 is YSLEER. The CDR3 is CASSQEPGGDYDYTF. The CDR3 nucleotides read TGCGCCAGCAGCCAAGAACCAGGGGGCGACTATGACTACACCTTC.

CDR3 loop: CASSLSLISGRRGYGDEQYF. CDR3 nucleotides: TGTGCCAGCAGCTTATCTTTAATTAGCGGGAGAAGAGGCTATGGAGACGAGCAGTACTTC. This chain joins TRBV7-9 and TRBJ2-7; 9 nucleotides match TRBD2. Germline values: CDR1 SEHNR, CDR2 FQNEAQ (reference sequence). The CDR3 consists of 20 residues. V lost 2 bases, J lost 5 bases, and 22 bases stayed unmatched.

The chain carries TRBV20-1 and TRBJ2-1; 14 positions match TRBD2. The J segment lost 4 bases and the V segment lost 5 bases, leaving 10 bases of the junction unmatched. CDR1 is DFQATT and CDR2 is SNEGSKA in the germline V gene (reference sequence). The CDR3 spans 17 residues. The CDR3 protein is CSAFAGTSGGPYNEQFF. CDR3 DNA sequence: TGCAGTGCTTTCGCCGGGACTAGCGGGGGCCCTTACAATGAGCAGTTCTTC.

The V call is TRBV20-1, the J call TRBJ2-1; 12 nucleotides agree with TRBD2. The better agreement between TRBJ2-7 and the DNA end casts doubt on the J call. Per germline, CDR1 DFQATT and CDR2 SNEGSKA (reference sequence). The CDR3 is 18 amino acids. As DNA, the CDR3 is TGCAGTGCTAGAGATGAAGGACTAGCGGGGAGCTCCTACAATGAGCAGTACTTC. Its protein is CSARDEGLAGSSYNEQYF.

The chain joins TRBV7-2 to TRBJ1-5; perhaps TRBD1 as D (6 bases). The length of the CDR3 is 14 residues. Germline assignment: CDR1 SGHTA and CDR2 FQGNSA. Deletions cut 5 bases from V and 6 bases from J, with 14 bases between. CDR3 in DNA: TGTGCCAGCAGCCCTTCGGGGGCAGGTCAGCCCCAGCATTTT. Translation gives CASSPSGAGQPQHF.

The chain is built from TRBV12-3 or TRBV12-4 and TRBJ2-5; tentatively, D is TRBD2 (6 bases). Matching the DNA end better, TRBJ2-7 makes the J call doubtful. The CDR3 covers 17 residues. The CDR3 DNA follows: TGTGCCAGAAGCCACGGACTATTAGTAGGTATTTCCTACGAGCAGTACTTC. Translating it yields CARSHGLLVGISYEQYF.

The CDR3 is CASSLGVGTSNQPQHF. CDR3 coding DNA: TGTGCCAGCAGTTTAGGAGTAGGGACGAGCAATCAGCCCCAGCATTTT. V usage is TRBV12-3 or TRBV12-4 and J usage is TRBJ1-5; the D gene is possibly TRBD1 (5 bases). CDR3 size: 16 residues. V lost 1 base, J lost 1 base, and 11 bases lay in between.

The J gene is TRBJ2-7, the V gene TRBV27; 9 nucleotides align to TRBD1. Germline loops: CDR1 MNHEY, CDR2 SMNVEV (reference sequence). V was clipped by 3 bases and J by 4 bases; unmatched bases: 10. The CDR3 covers 16 residues. Written as DNA, the CDR3 is TGTGCCAGCAGTTTGACCCCGGGACAGGGACAATACGAGCAGTACTTC. Translating it yields CASSLTPGQGQYEQYF.

This chain links TRBV4-1 with TRBJ1-6; D is unclear. CDR1 and CDR2 (germline): MGHRA, YSYEKL. V shed 2 bases and J shed 3 bases, with 11 bases lying between them. This CDR3 is 16 amino acids long. CDR3 residues: CASSQKNGYYNSPLHF. The CDR3 DNA reads TGCGCCAGCAGCCAAAAGAATGGTTACTATAATTCACCCCTCCACTTT.

The rearrangement uses TRBV4-3 and TRBJ2-7; D tentatively fits TRBD1 or TRBD2 (6 bases each). This CDR3 contains 17 residues. Trimming removed 0 bases from V and 2 bases from J, with 17 bases in between. From germline, CDR1 is LGHNA and CDR2 YSLEER. The CDR3 DNA reads TGCGCCAGCAGCCAAGAGGTGATCGGGGGCAGCGCCTACGAGCAGTACTTC. It translates to CASSQEVIGGSAYEQYF.

The chain has TRBV20-1 and TRBJ2-7; D tentatively fits TRBD1 or TRBD2 (5 bases each). This CDR3 is built from 13 residues. V was trimmed by 6 bases and J by 2 bases, leaving 14 bases between them. Per germline, CDR1 DFQATT and CDR2 SNEGSKA (reference sequence). The DNA of the CDR3 is TGCAGTGCCCCCCGGGACGGGCCCTACGAGCAGTACTTC. It is translated as CSAPRDGPYEQYF.

The genes are TRBV27 and TRBJ2-7; 9 bases map to TRBD2. V shed 10 bases and J 6 bases; nucleotides not matched to a gene: 13. Per the germline V gene, CDR1 is MNHEY and CDR2 is SMNVEV (reference sequence). CDR3 length equals 14 residues. The CDR3 here is CAKVIAGALGEQYF. CDR3 DNA sequence: TGTGCCAAAGTAATAGCGGGAGCGTTAGGCGAGCAGTACTTC.

The chain links TRBV2 to TRBJ1-1, with D unresolved. Trimming stripped 8 bases from V and 0 bases from J, with 7 bases between. The CDR3 spans 12 residues. Germline V gene lookup returns CDR1 SNHLY and CDR2 FYNNEI. CDR3 sequence reads: CASSTVNTEAFF. CDR3 in DNA: TGTGCCAGCTCTACGGTGAACACTGAAGCTTTCTTT. Together with reference TRBV2 and TRBJ1-1, the CDR3 gives the full variable domain: EPEVTQTPSHQVTQMGQEVILRCVPISNHLYFYWYRQILGQKVEFLVSFYNNEISEKSEIFDDQFSVERPDGSNFTLKIRSTKLEDSAMYFCASSTVNTEAFFGQGTRLTVV.